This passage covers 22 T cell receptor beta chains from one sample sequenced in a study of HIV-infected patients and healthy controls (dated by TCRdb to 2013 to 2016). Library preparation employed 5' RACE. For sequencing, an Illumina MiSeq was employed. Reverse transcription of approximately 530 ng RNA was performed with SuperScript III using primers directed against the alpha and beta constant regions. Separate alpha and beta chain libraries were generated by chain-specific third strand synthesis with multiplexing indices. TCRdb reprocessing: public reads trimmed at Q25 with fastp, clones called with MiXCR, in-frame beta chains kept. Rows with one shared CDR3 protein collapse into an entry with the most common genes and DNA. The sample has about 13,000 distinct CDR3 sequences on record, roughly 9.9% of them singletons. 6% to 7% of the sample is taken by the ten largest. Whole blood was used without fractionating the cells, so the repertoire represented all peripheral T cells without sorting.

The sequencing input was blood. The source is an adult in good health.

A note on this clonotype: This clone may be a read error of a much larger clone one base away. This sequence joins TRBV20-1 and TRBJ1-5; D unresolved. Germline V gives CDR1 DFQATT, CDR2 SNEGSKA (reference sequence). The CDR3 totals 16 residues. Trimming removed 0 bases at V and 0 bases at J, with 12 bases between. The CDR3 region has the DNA TGCAGTGCTAGAGATACGCCTATATATAGCAATCAGCCCCAGCATTTT. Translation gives CSARDTPIYSNQPQHF.

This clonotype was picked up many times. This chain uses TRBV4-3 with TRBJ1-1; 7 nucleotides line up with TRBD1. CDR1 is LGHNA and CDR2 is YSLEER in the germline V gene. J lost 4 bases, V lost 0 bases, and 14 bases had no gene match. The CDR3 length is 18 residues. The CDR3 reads CASSQEQGDLTGLTEAFF. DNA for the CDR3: TGCGCCAGCAGCCAAGAACAAGGCGACTTGACAGGGCTCACTGAAGCTTTCTTT.

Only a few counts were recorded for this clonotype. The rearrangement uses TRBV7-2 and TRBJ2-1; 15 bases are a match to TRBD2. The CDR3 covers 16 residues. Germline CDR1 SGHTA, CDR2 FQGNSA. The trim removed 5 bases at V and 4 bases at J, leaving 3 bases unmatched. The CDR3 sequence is CASSLGTSGRYNEQFF. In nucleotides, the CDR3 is TGTGCCAGCAGCCTCGGGACTAGCGGGAGGTACAATGAGCAGTTCTTC.

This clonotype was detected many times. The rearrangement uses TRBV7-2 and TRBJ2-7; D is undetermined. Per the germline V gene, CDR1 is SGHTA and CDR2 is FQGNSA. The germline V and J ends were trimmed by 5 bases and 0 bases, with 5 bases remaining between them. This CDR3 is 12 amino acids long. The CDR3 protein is CASSPGSYEQYF. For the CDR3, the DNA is TGTGCCAGCAGCCCCGGCTCCTACGAGCAGTACTTC.

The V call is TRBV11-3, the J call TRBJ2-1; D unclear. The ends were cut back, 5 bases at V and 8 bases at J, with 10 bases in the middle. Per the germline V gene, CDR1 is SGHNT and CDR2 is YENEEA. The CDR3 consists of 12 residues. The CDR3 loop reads CASSPPGDEQFF. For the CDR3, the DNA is TGTGCCAGCAGCCCCCCTGGTGATGAGCAGTTCTTC.

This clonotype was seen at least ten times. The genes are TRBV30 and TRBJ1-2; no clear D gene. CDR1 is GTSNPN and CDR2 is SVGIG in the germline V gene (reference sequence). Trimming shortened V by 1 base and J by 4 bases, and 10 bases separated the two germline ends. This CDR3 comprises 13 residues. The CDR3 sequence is CAWSAGSIYGYTF. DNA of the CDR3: TGTGCCTGGAGTGCCGGCAGCATCTATGGCTACACCTTC.

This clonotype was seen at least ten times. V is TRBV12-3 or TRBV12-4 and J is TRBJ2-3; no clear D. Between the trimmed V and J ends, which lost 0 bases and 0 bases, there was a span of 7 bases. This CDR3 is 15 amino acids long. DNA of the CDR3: TGTGCCAGCAGTTTAGCGCAGTGGAGCACAGATACGCAGTATTTT. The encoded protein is CASSLAQWSTDTQYF.

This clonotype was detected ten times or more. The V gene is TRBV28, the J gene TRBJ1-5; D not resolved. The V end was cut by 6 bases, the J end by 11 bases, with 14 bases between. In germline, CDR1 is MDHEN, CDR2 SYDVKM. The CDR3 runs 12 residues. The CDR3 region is CASRSTVNSQHF. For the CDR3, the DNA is TGTGCCAGCAGATCTACTGTGAATTCCCAGCATTTT.

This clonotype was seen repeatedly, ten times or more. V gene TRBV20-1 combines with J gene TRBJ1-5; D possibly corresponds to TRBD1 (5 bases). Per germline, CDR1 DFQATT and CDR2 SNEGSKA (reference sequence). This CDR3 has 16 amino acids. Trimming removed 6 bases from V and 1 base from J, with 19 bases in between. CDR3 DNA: TGCAGTGCGTATCGTCAGGGCAGACAAAGCAATCAGCCCCAGCATTTT. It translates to CSAYRQGRQSNQPQHF.

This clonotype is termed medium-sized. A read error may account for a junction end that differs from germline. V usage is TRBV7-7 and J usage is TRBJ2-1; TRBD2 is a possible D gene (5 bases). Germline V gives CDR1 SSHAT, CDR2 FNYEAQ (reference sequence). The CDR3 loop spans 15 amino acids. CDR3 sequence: CASSPLGSSYNEQFF. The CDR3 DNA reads TGTGCTAGCAGCCCCTTAGGGAGCTCCTACAATGAGCAGTTCTTC.

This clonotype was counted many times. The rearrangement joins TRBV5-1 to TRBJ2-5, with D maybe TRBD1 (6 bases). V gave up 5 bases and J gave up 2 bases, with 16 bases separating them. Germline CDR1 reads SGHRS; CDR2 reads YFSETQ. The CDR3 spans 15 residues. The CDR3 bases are TGCGCCAGCAGGGTTACAGGGAATAAACAAGAGACCCAGTACTTC. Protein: CASRVTGNKQETQYF.

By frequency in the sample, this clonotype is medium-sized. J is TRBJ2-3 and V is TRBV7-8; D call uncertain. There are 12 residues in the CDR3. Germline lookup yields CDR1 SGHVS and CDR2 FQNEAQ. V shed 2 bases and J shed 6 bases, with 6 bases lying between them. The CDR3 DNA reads TGTGCCAGCAGCTTAAAAGGGGATACGCAGTATTTT. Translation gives CASSLKGDTQYF.

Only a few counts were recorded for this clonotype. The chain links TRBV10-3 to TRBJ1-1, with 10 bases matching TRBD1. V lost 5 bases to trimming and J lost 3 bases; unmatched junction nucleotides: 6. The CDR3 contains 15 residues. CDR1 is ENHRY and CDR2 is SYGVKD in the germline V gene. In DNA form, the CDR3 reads TGTGCCATCAGTCCGACAGGGGGCACGGACACTGAAGCTTTCTTT. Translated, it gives CAISPTGGTDTEAFF.

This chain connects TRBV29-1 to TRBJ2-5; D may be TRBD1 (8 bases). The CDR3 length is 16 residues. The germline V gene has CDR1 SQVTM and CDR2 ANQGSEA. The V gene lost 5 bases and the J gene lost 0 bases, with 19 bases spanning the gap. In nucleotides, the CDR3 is TGCAGCGTTATCCCTTTACAGGGGGGGAACCAAGAGACCCAGTACTTC. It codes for CSVIPLQGGNQETQYF.

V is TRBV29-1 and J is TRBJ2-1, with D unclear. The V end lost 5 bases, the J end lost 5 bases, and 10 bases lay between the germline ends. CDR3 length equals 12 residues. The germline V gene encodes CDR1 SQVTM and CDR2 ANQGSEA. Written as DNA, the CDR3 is TGCAGCGTTTCTCGAAGCCACAATGAGCAGTTCTTC. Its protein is CSVSRSHNEQFF.

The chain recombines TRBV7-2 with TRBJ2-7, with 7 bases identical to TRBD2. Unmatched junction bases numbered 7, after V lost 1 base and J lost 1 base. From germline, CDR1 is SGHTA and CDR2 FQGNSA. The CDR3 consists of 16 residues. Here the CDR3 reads CASSLGSGVGSYEQYF. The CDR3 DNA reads TGTGCCAGCAGCTTAGGCAGCGGGGTGGGATCCTACGAGCAGTACTTC.

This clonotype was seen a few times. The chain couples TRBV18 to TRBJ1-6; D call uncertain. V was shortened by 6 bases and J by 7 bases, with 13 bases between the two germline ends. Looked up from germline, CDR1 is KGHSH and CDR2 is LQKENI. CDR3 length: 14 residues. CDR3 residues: CASSQAARNSPLHF. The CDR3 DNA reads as TGTGCCAGCTCTCAGGCGGCCAGAAATTCACCCCTCCACTTT.

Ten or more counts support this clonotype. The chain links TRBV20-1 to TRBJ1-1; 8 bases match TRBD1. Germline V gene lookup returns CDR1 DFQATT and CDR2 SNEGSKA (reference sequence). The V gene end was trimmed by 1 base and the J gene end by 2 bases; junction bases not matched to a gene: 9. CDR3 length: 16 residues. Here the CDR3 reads CSARAQTGAFNTEAFF. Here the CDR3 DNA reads TGCAGTGCTAGAGCACAGACAGGGGCCTTTAACACTGAAGCTTTCTTT.

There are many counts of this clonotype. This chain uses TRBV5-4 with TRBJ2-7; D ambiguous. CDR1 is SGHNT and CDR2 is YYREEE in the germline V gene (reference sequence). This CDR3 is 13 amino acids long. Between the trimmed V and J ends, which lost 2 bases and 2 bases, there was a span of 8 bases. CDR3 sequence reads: CASSFEEAYEQYF. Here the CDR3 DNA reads TGTGCCAGCAGCTTTGAGGAAGCCTACGAGCAGTACTTC. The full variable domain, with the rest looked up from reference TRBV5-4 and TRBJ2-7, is ETGVTQSPTHLIKTRGQQVTLRCSSQSGHNTVSWYQQALGQGPQFIFQYYREEENGRGNFPPRFSGLQFPNYSSELNVNALELDDSALYLCASSFEEAYEQYFGPGTRLTVT.

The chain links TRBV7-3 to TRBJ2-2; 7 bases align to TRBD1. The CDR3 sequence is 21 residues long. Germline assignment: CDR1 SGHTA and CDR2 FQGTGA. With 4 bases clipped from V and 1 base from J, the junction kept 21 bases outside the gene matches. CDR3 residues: CASSSRVRDSELPKNTGELFF. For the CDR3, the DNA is TGTGCCAGCAGCTCGAGGGTCCGGGACAGTGAACTCCCCAAGAACACCGGGGAGCTGTTTTTT.

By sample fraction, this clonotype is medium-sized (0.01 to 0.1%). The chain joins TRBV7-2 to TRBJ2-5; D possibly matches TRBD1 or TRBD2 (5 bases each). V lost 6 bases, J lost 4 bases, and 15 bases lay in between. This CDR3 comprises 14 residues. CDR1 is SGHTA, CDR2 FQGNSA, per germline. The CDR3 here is CASSRGSRGETQYF. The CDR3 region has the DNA TGTGCCAGCAGTCGGGGATCAAGGGGAGAGACCCAGTACTTC.

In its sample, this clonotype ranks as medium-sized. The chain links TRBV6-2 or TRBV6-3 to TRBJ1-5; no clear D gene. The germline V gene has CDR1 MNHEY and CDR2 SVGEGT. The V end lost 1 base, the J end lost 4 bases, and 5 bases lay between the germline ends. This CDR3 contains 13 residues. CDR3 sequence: CASSYWKNQPQHF. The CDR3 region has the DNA TGTGCCAGCAGTTACTGGAAAAATCAGCCCCAGCATTTT.